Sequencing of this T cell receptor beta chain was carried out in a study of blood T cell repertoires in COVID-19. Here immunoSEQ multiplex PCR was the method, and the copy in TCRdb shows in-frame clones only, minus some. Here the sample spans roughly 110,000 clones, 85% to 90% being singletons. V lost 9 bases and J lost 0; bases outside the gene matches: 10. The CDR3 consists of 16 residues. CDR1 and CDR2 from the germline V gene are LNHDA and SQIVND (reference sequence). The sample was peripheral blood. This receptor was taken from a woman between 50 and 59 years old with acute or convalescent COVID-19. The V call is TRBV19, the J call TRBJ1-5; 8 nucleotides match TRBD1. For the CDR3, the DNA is TGTGCCAGCCTTAAGACAGGGGCCTATAGCAATCAGCCCCAGCATTTT. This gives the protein CASLKTGAYSNQPQHF.